Listed below are T cell receptor beta chains from one sample, sequenced in a study of control samples from healthy donors and cancer patients. TCRdb's copy holds only in-frame clones and misses some; the assay was immunoSEQ multiplex PCR. The sample carries roughly 70,000 clones, about 87% recorded once. Sample: blood. The receptors originated from a man aged 45-65 years in good health. Each CDR3 is given with its conserved first and last residue. Each record gives: D gene, clone size, V gene, J gene, CDR3 protein, CDR3 DNA. D genes are given only for firm matches. Only part of the rows carry a size: once, few, many, or a class if the clone is expanded.

D: NA; size: NA; V: TRBV2; J: TRBJ1-1; CDR3: CASSRTLAEAFF; DNA: TGTGCCAGCAGTAGGACTTTGGCTGAAGCTTTCTTT
D: TRBD1; size: NA; V: TRBV19; J: TRBJ2-3; CDR3: CASRNPGQGAKDTQYF; DNA: TGTGCCAGTAGGAATCCGGGACAGGGGGCTAAGGATACGCAGTATTTT
D: TRBD1; size: NA; V: TRBV28; J: TRBJ1-5; CDR3: CASSTPQGVRQPQHF; DNA: TGTGCCAGCAGTACTCCACAGGGGGTACGTCAGCCCCAGCATTTT
D: TRBD2; size: NA; V: TRBV19; J: TRBJ2-3; CDR3: CASSIAGSTDTQYF; DNA: TGTGCCAGTAGCATAGCGGGATCCACAGATACGCAGTATTTT
D: NA; size: once; V: TRBV19; J: TRBJ2-3; CDR3: CASRSRRSSTDTQYF; DNA: TGTGCCAGTAGGAGTCGTCGGAGTAGCACAGATACGCAGTATTTT
D: NA; size: NA; V: TRBV6-2/TRBV6-3; J: TRBJ2-2; CDR3: CASSSPPRGPGELFF; DNA: TGTGCCAGCAGTTCCCCCCCACGGGGGCCCGGGGAGCTGTTTTTT
D: TRBD2; size: NA; V: TRBV28; J: TRBJ2-5; CDR3: CASSLSVLAGARETQYF; DNA: TGTGCCAGCAGTTTATCGGTTCTAGCGGGGGCACGGGAGACCCAGTACTTC
D: NA; size: NA; V: TRBV5-6; J: TRBJ1-2; CDR3: CASSSGQKGYTF; DNA: TGTGCCAGCAGCTCCGGACAGAAAGGCTACACCTTC
D: NA; size: once; V: TRBV20-1; J: TRBJ2-7; CDR3: CSAQWGREQYF; DNA: TGCAGTGCTCAGTGGGGGAGGGAGCAGTACTTC
D: TRBD1; size: NA; V: TRBV7-2; J: TRBJ2-2; CDR3: CASSSRQGQGGGELFF; DNA: TGTGCCAGCAGCTCCAGACAGGGTCAGGGCGGCGGGGAGCTGTTTTTT
D: NA; size: NA; V: TRBV28; J: TRBJ2-4; CDR3: CASSTGRGIIQYF; DNA: TGTGCCAGCAGCACAGGGAGAGGTATCATTCAGTACTTC
D: NA; size: NA; V: TRBV28; J: TRBJ1-5; CDR3: CASRRFSQPQHF; DNA: TGTGCCAGCAGGCGTTTTAGTCAGCCCCAGCATTTT
D: TRBD2; size: NA; V: TRBV20-1; J: TRBJ2-7; CDR3: CSASSGREQYF; DNA: TGCAGTGCTAGTAGCGGGCGGGAGCAGTACTTC
D: NA; size: NA; V: TRBV11-1; J: TRBJ2-5; CDR3: CASSLRLGETQYF; DNA: TGTGCCAGCAGCTTACGGCTCGGAGAGACCCAGTACTTC
D: NA; size: once; V: TRBV6-6; J: TRBJ2-1; CDR3: CASNGNGPNEQFF; DNA: TGTGCCTCCAATGGGAACGGCCCTAATGAGCAGTTCTTC
D: NA; size: NA; V: TRBV15; J: TRBJ2-5; CDR3: CATSNEETQYF; DNA: TGTGCCACCAGCAATGAAGAGACCCAGTACTTC
D: TRBD1; size: once; V: TRBV10-3; J: TRBJ1-1; CDR3: CAIGTGILNTEAFF; DNA: TGTGCCATCGGGACAGGGATACTGAACACTGAAGCTTTCTTT
D: TRBD1; size: once; V: TRBV6-1; J: TRBJ1-4; CDR3: CASSERRGREKLFF; DNA: TGTGCCAGCAGTGAACGAAGGGGGCGCGAAAAACTGTTTTTT
D: NA; size: NA; V: TRBV15; J: TRBJ1-2; CDR3: CATSRGLTATGGYTF; DNA: TGTGCCACCAGCAGAGGGCTGACAGCGACGGGTGGCTACACCTTC
D: TRBD1; size: NA; V: TRBV5-1; J: TRBJ1-2; CDR3: CASSLQTGGSYGYTF; DNA: TGCGCCAGCAGCCTACAGACAGGGGGCAGCTATGGCTACACCTTC
D: TRBD1; size: NA; V: TRBV5-1; J: TRBJ1-2; CDR3: CASSQGQAGGYTF; DNA: TGCGCCAGCAGCCAGGGACAGGCCGGAGGCTACACCTTC
D: NA; size: NA; V: TRBV28; J: TRBJ2-5; CDR3: CASSSREEQETQYF; DNA: TGTGCCAGCAGTTCCCGAGAGGAACAAGAGACCCAGTACTTC
D: NA; size: NA; V: TRBV7-6; J: TRBJ1-3; CDR3: CASSPGLSSSGNTIYF; DNA: TGTGCCAGCAGCCCTGGTCTATCCAGCTCTGGAAACACCATATATTTT
D: TRBD1; size: once; V: TRBV9; J: TRBJ2-7; CDR3: CASSAGTGGYEQYF; DNA: TGTGCCAGCAGCGCCGGGACAGGGGGTTACGAGCAGTACTTC
D: NA; size: NA; V: TRBV27; J: TRBJ1-1; CDR3: CASSYSTVAATEAFF; DNA: TGTGCCAGCAGTTATTCTACAGTCGCGGCCACTGAAGCTTTCTTT
D: NA; size: NA; V: TRBV27; J: TRBJ2-2; CDR3: CASSSLGNTGELFF; DNA: TGTGCCAGCAGTTCCCTGGGGAACACCGGGGAGCTGTTTTTT
D: NA; size: NA; V: TRBV10-3; J: TRBJ1-1; CDR3: CAISETGNTEAFF; DNA: TGTGCCATCAGTGAGACGGGGAACACTGAAGCTTTCTTT
D: TRBD1; size: NA; V: TRBV27; J: TRBJ1-2; CDR3: CASSSGQGGSYGYTF; DNA: TGTGCCAGCAGTTCCGGACAGGGGGGCAGCTATGGCTACACCTTC
D: TRBD1; size: few; V: TRBV6-5; J: TRBJ1-6; CDR3: CASSLQGGNSPLHF; DNA: TGTGCCAGCAGCCTACAGGGGGGTAATTCACCCCTCCACTTT
D: NA; size: NA; V: TRBV25-1; J: TRBJ1-5; CDR3: CASSVGRDSNQPQHF; DNA: TGTGCCAGCAGTGTAGGTCGCGATAGTAATCAGCCCCAGCATTTT
D: TRBD1; size: NA; V: TRBV6-5; J: TRBJ2-7; CDR3: CASTTRQGVYEQYF; DNA: TGTGCCAGCACTACAAGACAGGGAGTATACGAGCAGTACTTC
D: TRBD1; size: few; V: TRBV3-1/TRBV3-2; J: TRBJ1-5; CDR3: CASSQVQGRDQPQHF; DNA: TGTGCCAGCAGCCAGGTACAGGGGCGGGATCAGCCCCAGCATTTT
D: NA; size: NA; V: TRBV7-2; J: TRBJ1-1; CDR3: CASSFGRAATEAFF; DNA: TGTGCCAGCAGCTTTGGCAGGGCGGCCACTGAAGCTTTCTTT
D: NA; size: once; V: TRBV6-2/TRBV6-3; J: TRBJ2-3; CDR3: CASSYPALEWTQYF; DNA: TGTGCCAGCAGTTACCCCGCCCTGGAATGGACGCAGTATTTT
D: NA; size: NA; V: TRBV5-1; J: TRBJ2-3; CDR3: CASSSLAPDTQYF; DNA: TGCGCCAGCAGCAGCTTGGCCCCGGATACGCAGTATTTT
D: NA; size: NA; V: TRBV29-1; J: TRBJ1-1; CDR3: CSADRLNTEAFF; DNA: TGCAGCGCCGACCGGCTGAACACTGAAGCTTTCTTT
D: NA; size: NA; V: TRBV7-2; J: TRBJ2-1; CDR3: CASSLIQGGNEQFF; DNA: TGTGCCAGCAGCTTAATTCAGGGGGGAAATGAGCAGTTCTTC
D: NA; size: NA; V: TRBV13; J: TRBJ2-7; CDR3: CASGDTSSYEQYF; DNA: TGTGCCAGTGGGGACACAAGCTCCTACGAGCAGTACTTC
D: NA; size: NA; V: TRBV6-5; J: TRBJ2-2; CDR3: CASGAGELFF; DNA: TGTGCCAGCGGGGCCGGGGAGCTGTTTTTT
D: NA; size: NA; V: TRBV7-2; J: TRBJ1-2; CDR3: CASSLVGYGYTF; DNA: TGTGCCAGCAGCTTAGTAGGATATGGCTACACCTTC
D: NA; size: NA; V: TRBV20-1; J: TRBJ2-7; CDR3: CSARKTYEQYF; DNA: TGCAGCGCTAGAAAAACCTACGAGCAGTACTTC
D: NA; size: NA; V: TRBV6-1; J: TRBJ1-2; CDR3: CASSELDWSYGYTF; DNA: TGTGCCAGCAGTGAACTCGACTGGAGCTATGGCTACACCTTC
D: NA; size: NA; V: TRBV14; J: TRBJ1-4; CDR3: CASSLRAPSYEKLFF; DNA: TGTGCCAGCAGCCTCCGGGCACCCTCATACGAAAAACTGTTTTTT
D: NA; size: NA; V: TRBV14; J: TRBJ1-5; CDR3: CASSQDTTGVPNQPQHF; DNA: TGTGCCAGCAGCCAAGATACGACAGGAGTGCCCAATCAGCCCCAGCATTTT
D: NA; size: NA; V: TRBV4-1; J: TRBJ1-2; CDR3: CASSQGGTRTPYGYTF; DNA: TGCGCCAGCAGCCAAGGGGGGACCCGCACACCCTATGGCTACACCTTC
D: NA; size: NA; V: TRBV6-6; J: TRBJ1-3; CDR3: CASRPQGPDGNTIYF; DNA: TGTGCCAGCAGACCCCAGGGCCCGGACGGAAACACCATATATTTT
D: TRBD2; size: NA; V: TRBV6-4; J: TRBJ2-3; CDR3: CASSESGGRDTQYF; DNA: TGTGCCAGCAGTGAAAGCGGGGGCCGAGATACGCAGTATTTT
D: NA; size: few; V: TRBV6-5; J: TRBJ1-1; CDR3: CASRPGVMNTEAFF; DNA: TGTGCCAGCCGACCGGGAGTAATGAACACTGAAGCTTTCTTT
D: NA; size: NA; V: TRBV3-1/TRBV3-2; J: TRBJ1-4; CDR3: CASSHSATNEKLFF; DNA: TGTGCCAGCAGCCACTCAGCAACTAATGAAAAACTGTTTTTT
D: NA; size: NA; V: TRBV4-2; J: TRBJ2-1; CDR3: CASSQEQNNPGPQFF; DNA: TGTGCCAGCAGCCAAGAGCAGAATAATCCGGGCCCACAGTTCTTC
D: NA; size: NA; V: TRBV24-1; J: TRBJ2-3; CDR3: CATSDLDSHTQYF; DNA: TGTGCCACCAGTGATCTGGACAGCCATACGCAGTATTTT